This TCR beta chain was recovered during a study of CD8 T cells in Susac syndrome. Study conclusions and caveats: The study admitted that it had a relatively small number of individuals in its TCR sequencing and HLA analysis.

It was with random hexamers that 0.5 to 1 ug RNA was reverse transcribed. TCR beta CDR3 was amplified by immunoSEQ covering 54 Vbeta and 13 Jbeta. Using its own MiXCR run on the immunoSEQ multiplex PCR reads, TCRdb lists one record per CDR3 protein. The table has about 140,000 distinct CDR3 sequences, roughly 94% seen once; the top ten hold roughly 0.14%. With V trimmed by 1 base and J by 4 bases, 7 bases remained unmatched. Germline V gene sequence: CDR1 MGHRA, CDR2 YSYEKL. CDR3 length: 16 residues. On this clonotype: Its antigen is as yet unknown.

This sequence joins TRBV4-1 and TRBJ2-1; 7 nucleotides match TRBD2. Sequencing used CD4+ T cells from PBMCs. This TCR was sampled from a human donor with Susac syndrome. The CDR3 sequence: CASSQGKAGVYNEQFF. For the CDR3, the DNA is TGCGCCAGCAGCCAAGGCAAGGCGGGGGTTTACAATGAGCAGTTCTTC.